Listed below are T cell receptor beta chains from one sample, sequenced in a study of Ad26.COV2.S vaccination and SARS-CoV-2 variants. Assay used: immunoSEQ multiplex PCR; TCRdb lists only in-frame clones, some missing. The sample includes over 400,000 clones, around 92% of them seen just once. Sequenced here: peripheral blood, sampled in a trial of Ad26.COV2.S vaccine versus placebo. The source of these receptors is a person between 18 and 65 years old who received the Ad26.COV2.S COVID-19 vaccine or a placebo. Both conserved end residues are part of each CDR3. Fields, in order: V gene, J gene, clone size, D gene, CDR3 protein, CDR3 DNA. D genes are given only for firm matches. Size is stated for part of the rows, as once, few or many counts, or as a class when the clone is expanded.

TRBV28	TRBJ1-4	NA	TRBD1	CASTETGGEPNEKLFF	TGTGCCAGCACAGAGACAGGGGGCGAACCTAATGAAAAACTGTTTTTT
TRBV4-2	TRBJ1-3	NA	NA	CASSHWGRASGNTIYF	TGTGCCAGCAGCCATTGGGGGAGAGCCTCTGGAAACACCATATATTTT
TRBV21-1	TRBJ2-7	few	NA	CASIPGAQVLGGCEQYF	TGTGCCAGCATACCGGGGGCTCAAGTACTGGGAGGATGCGAGCAGTACTTC
TRBV14	TRBJ2-3	NA	NA	CASSQEHRDTQYF	TGTGCCAGCAGCCAAGAGCATAGAGATACGCAGTATTTT
TRBV18	TRBJ1-3	NA	NA	CASSPRSERTGNTIYF	TGTGCCAGCTCACCTAGATCAGAGCGAACCGGAAACACCATATATTTT
TRBV6-5	TRBJ2-3	NA	NA	CASSTGTTGTDTQYF	TGTGCCAGCAGTACTGGGACAACGGGCACAGATACGCAGTATTTT
TRBV3-1/TRBV3-2	TRBJ1-1	NA	NA	CASSLGLNTEAFF	TGTGCCAGCAGCCTAGGGCTGAACACTGAAGCTTTCTTT
TRBV29-1	TRBJ2-7	NA	NA	CSVGWGDEQYF	TGCAGCGTGGGGTGGGGGGACGAGCAGTACTTC
TRBV30	TRBJ1-1	NA	NA	CAWSVSRVLRRGTTEAFF	TGTGCCTGGAGTGTAAGTAGAGTACTCCGGCGTGGGACCACTGAAGCTTTCTTT
TRBV29-1	TRBJ2-7	NA	NA	CSVEDRGGNYEQYF	TGCAGCGTTGAAGATAGGGGGGGCAACTACGAGCAGTACTTC
TRBV4-3	TRBJ2-7	once	TRBD1	CASSQLATGGTPHEQYF	TGCGCCAGCAGCCAACTCGCGACAGGGGGTACTCCCCACGAGCAGTACTTC
TRBV11-3	TRBJ2-5	NA	NA	CASSLRGRGREETQYF	TGTGCCAGCAGCCTGCGCGGCCGGGGGCGCGAAGAGACCCAGTACTTC
TRBV3-1/TRBV3-2	TRBJ2-1	NA	TRBD1	CASSRPGQGKNEQFF	TGTGCCAGCAGCCGCCCGGGACAGGGTAAAAATGAGCAGTTCTTC
TRBV27	TRBJ1-2	NA	NA	CASRAGIWGRNYGYTF	TGTGCCAGCAGGGCGGGGATATGGGGCAGAAACTATGGCTACACCTTC
TRBV29-1	TRBJ2-7	NA	NA	CSVGTDYEQYF	TGCAGCGTTGGGACAGACTACGAGCAGTACTTC
TRBV28	TRBJ2-3	NA	NA	CASSLGWGSSTDTQYF	TGTGCCAGCAGTTTGGGGTGGGGGTCTAGCACAGATACGCAGTATTTT
TRBV6-5	TRBJ1-6	once	TRBD1	CASSSTGYNSPLHF	TGTGCCAGCAGTTCGACAGGGTATAATTCACCCCTCCACTTT
TRBV7-8	TRBJ2-3	once	NA	CASSLAYSLPTDTQYF	TGTGCCAGCAGCTTAGCTTACTCCCTCCCCACAGATACGCAGTATTTT
TRBV18	TRBJ2-1	NA	NA	CASSPDNEQFF	TGTGCCAGCTCACCAGACAATGAGCAGTTCTTC
TRBV7-2	TRBJ2-2	NA	NA	CASRPPVVTGELFF	TGTGCCAGCAGACCCCCGGTGGTCACCGGGGAGCTGTTTTTT
TRBV5-4	TRBJ2-3	NA	NA	CASSLGKGDTQYF	TGTGCCAGCAGCCTTGGTAAGGGAGATACGCAGTATTTT
TRBV3-1/TRBV3-2	TRBJ1-1	NA	TRBD1	CASSQAGTALNTEAFF	TGTGCCAGCAGCCAAGCCGGGACAGCATTGAACACTGAAGCTTTCTTT
TRBV7-2	TRBJ1-2	NA	TRBD1	CASSLSPGQPTANYGYTF	TGTGCCAGCAGCTTATCCCCGGGACAGCCAACCGCTAACTATGGCTACACCTTC
TRBV19	TRBJ1-1	NA	NA	CASSIQRYTEAFF	TGTGCCAGTAGTATACAGAGGTACACTGAAGCTTTCTTT
TRBV24-1	TRBJ2-1	NA	TRBD2	CATSDTSGGHDEQFF	TGTGCCACCAGTGACACTAGCGGGGGACATGATGAGCAGTTCTTC
TRBV7-2	TRBJ2-1	NA	TRBD1	CASRPGQGGGEQFF	TGTGCCAGCAGGCCAGGACAGGGCGGAGGTGAGCAGTTCTTC
TRBV5-1	TRBJ1-1	NA	NA	CASSLVGRALMEAFF	TGCGCCAGCAGCTTGGTAGGCAGGGCCTTAATGGAAGCTTTCTTT
TRBV4-3	TRBJ2-1	NA	NA	CASSQEVGVRAEQFF	TGCGCCAGCAGCCAAGAAGTTGGGGTGAGGGCTGAGCAGTTCTTC
TRBV13	TRBJ2-5	NA	TRBD2	CASSLAGTSVFQETQYF	TGTGCCAGCAGCTTAGCCGGGACTAGCGTCTTCCAAGAGACCCAGTACTTC
TRBV5-1	TRBJ2-5	NA	TRBD1	CASIVGQGQETQYF	TGCGCCAGCATCGTAGGACAGGGCCAAGAGACCCAGTACTTC
TRBV30	TRBJ1-4	NA	NA	CAWSGGRLEKLFF	TGTGCCTGGAGTGGAGGACGCCTTGAAAAACTGTTTTTT
TRBV5-5	TRBJ2-6	NA	NA	CASSLAGPSSGANVLTF	TGTGCCAGCAGCTTGGCAGGGCCAAGCTCTGGGGCCAACGTCCTGACTTTC